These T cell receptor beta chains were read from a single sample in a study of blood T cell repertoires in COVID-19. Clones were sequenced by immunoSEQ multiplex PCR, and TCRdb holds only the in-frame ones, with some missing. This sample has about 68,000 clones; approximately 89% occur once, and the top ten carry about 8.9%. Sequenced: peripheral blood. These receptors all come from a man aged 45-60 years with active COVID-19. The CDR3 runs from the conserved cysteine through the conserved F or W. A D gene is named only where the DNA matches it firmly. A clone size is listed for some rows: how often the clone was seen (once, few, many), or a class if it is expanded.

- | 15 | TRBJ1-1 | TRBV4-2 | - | CASSHRQRPDTEAFF | TGTGCCAGCAGCCACCGACAGCGACCCGACACTGAAGCTTTCTTT
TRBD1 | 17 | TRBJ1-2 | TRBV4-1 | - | CASSQTGTASPYYGYTF | TGCGCCAGCAGCCAAACAGGGACAGCGTCGCCTTACTATGGCTACACCTTC
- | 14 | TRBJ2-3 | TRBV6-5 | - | CAITTSTSTDTQYF | TGTGCCATCACGACTTCAACTAGCACAGATACGCAGTATTTT
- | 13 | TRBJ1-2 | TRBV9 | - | CASSVGGDYGYTF | TGTGCCAGCAGCGTAGGGGGAGACTATGGCTACACCTTC
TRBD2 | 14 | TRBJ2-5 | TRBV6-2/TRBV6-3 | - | CASSRGTSVETQYF | TGTGCCAGCAGTAGAGGGACTAGCGTGGAGACCCAGTACTTC
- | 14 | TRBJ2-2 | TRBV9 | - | CASSVGGGTGELFF | TGTGCCAGCAGCGTAGGTGGAGGAACCGGGGAGCTGTTTTTT
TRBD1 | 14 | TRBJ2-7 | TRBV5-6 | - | CASSYGQGFREQYF | TGTGCCAGCAGCTACGGACAGGGCTTTAGAGAGCAGTACTTC
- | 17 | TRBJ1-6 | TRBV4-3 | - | CASSQDLRGAANSPLYF | TGCGCCAGCAGCCAAGATCTGCGGGGGGCAGCTAATTCACCCCTCTACTTT
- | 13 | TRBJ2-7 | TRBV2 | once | CASDLRGRNEQYF | TGTGCCAGCGATCTAAGAGGGAGGAACGAGCAGTACTTC
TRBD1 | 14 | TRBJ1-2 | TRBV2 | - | CASSVVDRDYGYTF | TGTGCCAGCAGTGTGGTGGACAGGGACTATGGCTACACCTTC
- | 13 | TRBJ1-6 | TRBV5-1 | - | CASSLDSNSPLHF | TGCGCCAGCAGCTTGGACAGTAATTCACCCCTCCACTTT
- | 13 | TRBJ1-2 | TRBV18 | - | CASSQDGSYGYTF | TGTGCCAGCTCACAAGACGGGAGCTATGGCTACACCTTC
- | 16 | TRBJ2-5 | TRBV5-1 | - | CASSFGHGRLKETQYF | TGCGCCAGCAGCTTTGGACACGGACGATTGAAAGAGACCCAGTACTTC
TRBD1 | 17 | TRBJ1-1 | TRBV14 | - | CASSQRTGTGLDTEAFF | TGTGCCAGCAGCCAACGCACCGGGACAGGGCTGGACACTGAAGCTTTCTTT
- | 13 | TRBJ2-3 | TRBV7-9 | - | CASSQQGADTQYF | TGTGCCAGCAGCCAACAAGGGGCAGATACGCAGTATTTT
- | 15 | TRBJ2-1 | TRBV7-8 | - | CASSLDLSSYNEQFF | TGTGCCAGCAGCTTAGATCTCAGCTCCTACAATGAGCAGTTCTTC
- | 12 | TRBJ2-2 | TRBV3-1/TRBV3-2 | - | CASSQDSRELFF | TGTGCCAGCAGCCAAGATAGTAGGGAGCTGTTTTTT